The next 7 T cell receptor beta chains were all read from a single sample in a study of regulatory T cells in long-lasting Graves disease. Stated time point: newly diagnosed GD, antithyroid drugs for less than 3 months. Making the TCR library involved RNA that had been extracted from PBMCs. Building the TCR beta libraries relied on iRepertoire HTBI primers, and CDR3 regions underwent Arm-PCR. TCRdb ran MiXCR on the multiplex PCR reads and lists one entry per CDR3 protein. The table records about 440,000 distinct CDR3 sequences, under 15% of them present only once. This same sample was also part of a study on T cells in Graves' hyperthyroidism and ophthalmopathy.

The sequencing used peripheral blood mononuclear cells (PBMCs), collected at new diagnosis, from a patient treated with antithyroid drugs. These receptors originate from a woman aged 25 to 39 with Graves disease.

This clonotype was seen repeatedly, ten times or more. The chain joins TRBV3-1 to TRBJ2-1; 7 bases match TRBD2. J lost 4 bases, V lost 4 bases, and 7 bases had no gene match. From germline, CDR1 is LGHDT and CDR2 YNNKEL (reference sequence). The CDR3 is 15 residues long. CDR3 in DNA: TGTGCCAGCAGCCGAGTGGGAGGGCTTTACAATGAGCAGTTCTTC. Protein: CASSRVGGLYNEQFF.

In its sample, this clonotype was seen many times. V is TRBV9 and J is TRBJ2-7; 9 bases line up with TRBD1. Germline V gene data show CDR1 as SGDLS and CDR2 as YYNGEE. CDR3 length: 14 amino acids. The junction had 6 bases not matched to a gene; V was cut back by 5 bases and J by 3 bases. The CDR3 DNA follows: TGTGCCAGCAGTCCCCGGGACAGGGACTACGAGCAGTACTTC. Residues: CASSPRDRDYEQYF.

This clonotype showed up many times. The gene calls are TRBV11-2 and TRBJ2-5, with 10 bases identical to TRBD2. V dropped 5 bases and J dropped 5; count of bases not matched to a gene: 14. From germline, CDR1 is SGHAT and CDR2 FQNNGV. The CDR3 loop spans 17 amino acids. CDR3 residues: CASSPSWVAGGTETQYF. The DNA of the CDR3 is TGTGCCAGCAGCCCCTCGTGGGTAGCGGGAGGAACTGAGACCCAGTACTTC. The full variable domain, with the rest looked up from reference TRBV11-2 and TRBJ2-5, is EAGVAQSPRYKIIEKRQSVAFWCNPISGHATLYWYQQILGQGPKLLIQFQNNGVVDDSQLPKDRFSAERLKGVDSTLKIQPAKLEDSAVYLCASSPSWVAGGTETQYFGPGTRLLVL.

This clonotype turned up a few times. V usage is TRBV29-1 and J usage is TRBJ2-7, with unresolved D. V shed 1 base and J shed 5 bases, with 12 bases lying between them. From germline, CDR1 is SQVTM and CDR2 ANQGSEA. The CDR3 totals 13 residues. The CDR3 loop is CSVEGISVDEQYF. As DNA, the CDR3 is TGCAGCGTTGAAGGGATCTCCGTCGACGAGCAGTACTTC.

The V gene is TRBV2, the J gene TRBJ2-1; TRBD2 matches 8 bases. The CDR3 covers 15 residues. Germline lookup yields CDR1 SNHLY and CDR2 FYNNEI. The V gene end was trimmed by 6 bases and the J gene end by 7 bases; junction bases not matched to a gene: 11. The CDR3 DNA is TGTGCCAGCAGACCAGCAGCGGGAGATAGGAATGAGCAGTTCTTC. This sequence encodes CASRPAAGDRNEQFF.

This clonotype was counted many times. J is TRBJ1-1 and V is TRBV19; TRBD1 might be the D (6 bases). Germline V gene data show CDR1 as LNHDA and CDR2 as SQIVND (reference sequence). V was pared by 2 bases and J by 6 bases, with 16 bases between. The CDR3 length is 15 residues. The CDR3 loop reads CASSIFPGGGAEAFF. The CDR3 DNA reads TGTGCCAGTAGTATATTCCCGGGAGGGGGGGCTGAAGCTTTCTTT.

With regard to this clonotype: A much more abundant neighbour one base away suggests this may be a read error. The V call is TRBV27, the J call TRBJ2-7; TRBD1 matches 8 bases. CDR1 is MNHEY and CDR2 is SMNVEV in the germline V gene (reference sequence). CDR3 size: 14 residues. CDR3 sequence (DNA): TGTGCCAACAGTGATCGGGACAGGCCCTACGAGCAGTACTTC. Its translation: CANSDRDRPYEQYF.